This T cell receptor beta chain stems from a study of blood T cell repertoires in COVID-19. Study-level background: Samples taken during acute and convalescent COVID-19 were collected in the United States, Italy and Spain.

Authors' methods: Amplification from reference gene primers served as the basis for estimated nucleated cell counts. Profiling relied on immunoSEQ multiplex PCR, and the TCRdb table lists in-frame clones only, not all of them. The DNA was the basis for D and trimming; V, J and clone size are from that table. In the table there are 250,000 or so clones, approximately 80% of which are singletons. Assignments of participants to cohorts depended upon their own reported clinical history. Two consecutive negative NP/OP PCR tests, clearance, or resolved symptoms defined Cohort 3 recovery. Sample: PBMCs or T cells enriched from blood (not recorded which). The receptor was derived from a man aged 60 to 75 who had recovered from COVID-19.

The CDR3 region has the DNA TGTGCCAGCACCAAGGAGATCTCCTATAATTCACCCCTCCACTTT. It is translated as CASTKEISYNSPLHF. The rearrangement joins TRBV7-9 to TRBJ1-6; D is ambiguous. The CDR3 runs to 15 residues. Germline CDR1 SEHNR, CDR2 FQNEAQ (reference sequence). V lost 7 bases, J lost 0 bases, and 10 bases lay in between.